The 28 T cell receptor beta chains given below trace back to one sample, sequenced in a study of cytomegalovirus exposure and HLA in healthy donors. PCR involved 60 Vbeta and 13 Jbeta primers. Using immunoSEQ multiplex PCR, the repertoire was profiled, and TCRdb retains in-frame clones only, with some absent. The table records about 140,000 clones, about four fifths of them present only once. The source material was PBMCs. These receptors were collected from a man aged 40-49 years in good health and CMV-seronegative.

J is TRBJ2-2 and V is TRBV11-2; no definite D call. Per the germline V gene, CDR1 is SGHAT and CDR2 is FQNNGV. V was clipped by 2 bases and J by 9 bases, with 7 bases between them. The CDR3 is made up of 12 amino acids. The chain's CDR3 is CASSLPGWELFF. CDR3 DNA: TGTGCCAGCAGCTTACCCGGGTGGGAGCTGTTTTTT.

The chain joins TRBV10-3 to TRBJ2-5; 8 nucleotides align to TRBD1. The CDR3 loop spans 14 amino acids. Trimming removed 4 bases from V and 5 bases from J; junction bases left unmatched: 6. The germline CDR1 and CDR2 sequences are ENHRY and SYGVKD. The CDR3 spells CAISASGGGETQYF. The CDR3 DNA sequence: TGTGCCATCAGTGCCTCAGGGGGCGGTGAGACCCAGTACTTC.

The chain recombines TRBV7-2 with TRBJ2-1, with 8 bases aligning to TRBD2. Per the germline V gene, CDR1 is SGHTA and CDR2 is FQGNSA. The CDR3 runs to 14 residues. V was clipped by 2 bases and J by 6 bases; unmatched bases: 3. The CDR3 region is CASSLYSGANEQFF. DNA for the CDR3: TGTGCCAGCAGCTTATATAGCGGGGCCAATGAGCAGTTCTTC. Complete variable domain (other parts from reference TRBV7-2 and TRBJ2-1): GAGVSQSPSNKVTEKGKDVELRCDPISGHTALYWYRQSLGQGLEFLIYFQGNSAPDKSGLPSDRFSAERTGGSVSTLTIQRTQQEDSAVYLCASSLYSGANEQFFGPGTRLTVL.

A single count supports this clone. V is TRBV21-1 and J is TRBJ2-2; TRBD2 is the table's D call and was not checked against the DNA. TRBV21-1 is flagged as a pseudogene. The CDR3 length is 15 residues. The CDR3, as DNA: TGTGCCAGCAAAACTAGCGGCCTGTATACCGGGGAGCTGTTTTTT. It codes for CASKTSGLYTGELFF.

The chain employs TRBV28 and TRBJ1-2; TRBD1 is a possible D gene (6 bases). This CDR3 is 11 amino acids long. V was trimmed by 6 bases and J by 5 bases, leaving 7 bases between them. Germline CDR1 and CDR2: MDHEN and SYDVKM. Here the CDR3 DNA reads TGTGCCAGCAGCACAGGGTATGGCTACACCTTC. Amino acids: CASSTGYGYTF.

The chain combines TRBV18 with TRBJ1-2; 9 positions agree with TRBD1. This CDR3 has 15 residues. CDR1 and CDR2 (germline): KGHSH, LQKENI. The trim removed 3 bases at V and 2 bases at J, leaving 4 bases unmatched. The CDR3 DNA follows: TGTGCCAGCTCACCCAGACAGGGGGACAACTATGGCTACACCTTC. Its translation: CASSPRQGDNYGYTF.

This chain's CDR3 is CASNAGTGVTEAFF. The DNA for the CDR3 is TGTGCCAGCAACGCTGGGACGGGGGTGACTGAAGCTTTCTTT. This rearrangement joins TRBV5-5 to TRBJ1-1; D is perhaps TRBD1 (5 bases). The CDR3 loop spans 14 amino acids. Trimming pared 6 bases from V and 5 bases from J, leaving 17 bases between. The V gene's germline CDR1 is SGHKS and CDR2 YYEKEE (reference sequence).

V and J are TRBV6-6 and TRBJ2-5; 9 nucleotides align to TRBD2. Germline values: CDR1 MNHNY, CDR2 SVGAGI (reference sequence). The ends lost 2 bases at V and 5 bases at J; junction bases unmatched: 9. The CDR3 has 16 residues. This CDR3 is CASSYQSRGGGETQYF. CDR3 bases: TGTGCCAGCAGTTACCAATCGCGGGGGGGCGGGGAGACCCAGTACTTC.

V gene TRBV9 combines with J gene TRBJ2-5; TRBD2 might be the D (5 bases). CDR1 and CDR2 (germline): SGDLS, YYNGEE. Trimming left V 0 bases short and J 4 bases short, with 16 bases between. The CDR3 totals 16 residues. CDR3 in DNA: TGTGCCAGCAGCGTAGGTGGGTCCGGGGTGTTAGAGACCCAGTACTTC. Its translation: CASSVGGSGVLETQYF.

The V gene is TRBV25-1, the J gene TRBJ1-2, with D unresolved. Trimming took 4 bases from V and 8 from J, leaving 11 bases between them. CDR3 size: 12 residues. CDR1 and CDR2 (germline): MGHDK, SYGVNS. CDR3 sequence: CASSAGTKGYTF. The CDR3 DNA follows: TGTGCCAGCAGTGCAGGTACAAAAGGCTACACCTTC.

The rearrangement joins TRBV7-2 to TRBJ1-2, with 7 positions matching TRBD1. The germline gives CDR1 SGHTA, CDR2 FQGNSA. This CDR3 contains 15 residues. V trimming: 4 bases; J trimming: 4 bases; junction bases outside the gene matches: 9. The CDR3 DNA follows: TGTGCCAGCAGCTCCACCAGACAGGGAATCTATGGCTACACCTTC. Amino acid sequence: CASSSTRQGIYGYTF. Full variable domain (missing parts from reference TRBV7-2 and TRBJ1-2): GAGVSQSPSNKVTEKGKDVELRCDPISGHTALYWYRQSLGQGLEFLIYFQGNSAPDKSGLPSDRFSAERTGGSVSTLTIQRTQQEDSAVYLCASSSTRQGIYGYTFGSGTRLTVV.

The J gene is TRBJ1-1, the V gene TRBV29-1; D gene unclear. V lost 3 bases, J lost 1 base, and 12 bases lay in between. In germline, CDR1 is SQVTM, CDR2 ANQGSEA. This CDR3 is built from 14 residues. For the CDR3, the DNA is TGCAGCGTTGACTGGAGCGCGGGGAACACTGAAGCTTTCTTT. Amino acid sequence: CSVDWSAGNTEAFF.

On this clone itself: The CDR3 ends on some other residue instead of the conserved phenylalanine or tryptophan, so this is likely a read error. The chain combines TRBV6-4 with TRBJ1-1; no firm D call. Germline values: CDR1 MRHNA, CDR2 SNTAGT. Deletions cut 3 bases from V and 3 bases from J, with 11 bases between. The CDR3 extends over 14 amino acids. The CDR3 is CASSESRGDTEAFV. The CDR3 DNA reads as TGTGCCAGCAGTGAATCTCGGGGAGACACTGAAGCTTTCGTT.

This clone was picked up one time. DNA for the CDR3: TGTGCCAGCAGCAGACAGGGAAGGGGTTCACCCCTCCACTTT. The encoded protein is CASSRQGRGSPLHF. This sequence joins TRBV5-4 and TRBJ1-6, with 7 bases identical to TRBD1. Germline assignment: CDR1 SGHNT and CDR2 YYREEE (reference sequence). The ends lost 4 bases at V and 9 bases at J; junction bases unmatched: 7. The CDR3 is 14 amino acids.

This clone is a singleton in its sample. This rearrangement joins TRBV4-3 to TRBJ2-7, with D possibly being TRBD2 (6 bases). V was shortened by 0 bases and J by 1 base, with 10 bases between the two germline ends. This CDR3 is 15 amino acids long. Germline lookup yields CDR1 LGHNA and CDR2 YSLEER. CDR3 bases: TGCGCCAGCAGCCAAGATTTCCGGGGGTCCTACGAGCAGTACTTC. Protein: CASSQDFRGSYEQYF.

V gene TRBV9 combines with J gene TRBJ2-2, with 12 positions matching TRBD2. Germline lookup yields CDR1 SGDLS and CDR2 YYNGEE. The CDR3 totals 17 residues. V lost 4 bases and J lost 2; bases outside the gene matches: 6. CDR3 sequence reads: CASSLTSGGVNTGELFF. The CDR3 bases are TGTGCCAGCAGCCTGACTAGCGGGGGAGTAAACACCGGGGAGCTGTTTTTT.

The chain recombines TRBV5-3 with TRBJ2-7; TRBD1 matches at 9 bases. TRBV5-3 is an ORF; its function is uncertain. V trimming: 1 base; J trimming: 5 bases; junction bases outside the gene matches: 10. The CDR3 spans 16 residues. Here the CDR3 DNA reads TGTGCCAGAAGCTTGATAGGGACAGGGTTTATGAACGAGCAGTACTTC. This sequence encodes CARSLIGTGFMNEQYF.

The chain recombines TRBV4-2 with TRBJ2-2, with TRBD1 identical over 8 bases. Germline assignment: CDR1 LGHNA and CDR2 YNFKEQ. The CDR3 extends over 14 amino acids. Trimming removed 4 bases from V and 5 bases from J; junction bases left unmatched: 3. Written as DNA, the CDR3 is TGTGCCAGCAGCCCCAGGGGGCCTACCGGGGAGCTGTTTTTT. Its translation: CASSPRGPTGELFF.

The chain couples TRBV9 to TRBJ2-1, with D possibly being TRBD1 (7 bases). This CDR3 comprises 15 residues. V gave up 4 bases and J gave up 0 bases, with 11 bases separating them. Germline CDR1 reads SGDLS; CDR2 reads YYNGEE. The CDR3, as DNA: TGTGCCAGCAGCCCGCGGGACAGCTCCTACAATGAGCAGTTCTTC. Encoded protein: CASSPRDSSYNEQFF.

The genes are TRBV28 and TRBJ2-1, with 7 bases matching TRBD2. The CDR3 runs 14 residues. V dropped 4 bases and J dropped 0; count of bases not matched to a gene: 0. Germline V lookup: CDR1 MDHEN, CDR2 SYDVKM. In nucleotides, the CDR3 is TGTGCCAGCAGTTCGGGGGGCTCCTACAATGAGCAGTTCTTC. Amino acid sequence: CASSSGGSYNEQFF.

Notes on this clone: Germline is not matched at one junction end, which may reflect a read error. The same CDR3 is also encoded by other DNA sequences in this sample. The V gene is TRBV28, the J gene TRBJ1-6; 9 nucleotides agree with TRBD1. The CDR3 has 16 residues. Looked up from germline, CDR1 is MDHEN and CDR2 is SYDVKM. CDR3 in amino acids: CASRPTGGAYNSPLHF. The CDR3, as DNA: TGTGCCAGCAGACCAACAGGGGGCGCCTATAATTCCCCCCTCCACTTT. The full variable domain, in which reference TRBV28 and TRBJ1-6 provide the parts outside the CDR3, is DVKVTQSSRYLVKRTGEKVFLECVQDMDHENMFWYRQDPGLGLRLIYFSYDVKMKEKGDIPEGYSVSREKKERFSLILESASTNQTSMYLCASRPTGGAYNSPLHFGNGTRLTVT.

This chain joins TRBV28 and TRBJ1-1; no reliable D call. The CDR3 spans 14 residues. With 2 bases removed from V and 0 bases from J, the gap between germline ends came to 7 bases. Germline loops: CDR1 MDHEN, CDR2 SYDVKM. The chain's CDR3 is CASSLSSLNTEAFF. CDR3 nucleotides: TGTGCCAGCAGTTTAAGTAGCTTGAACACTGAAGCTTTCTTT.

The chain couples TRBV27 to TRBJ2-7; 12 positions agree with TRBD1. CDR1 is MNHEY, CDR2 SMNVEV, per germline (reference sequence). The CDR3 extends over 15 amino acids. With 2 bases clipped from V and 5 bases from J, the junction kept 4 bases outside the gene matches. In DNA form, the CDR3 reads TGTGCCAGCAGTTTAGGGACAGGGGGCAACAACGAGCAGTACTTC. Its translation: CASSLGTGGNNEQYF.

The J gene is TRBJ2-5, the V gene TRBV2; TRBD2 agrees at 9 bases. Germline V lookup: CDR1 SNHLY, CDR2 FYNNEI. With V trimmed by 9 bases and J by 4 bases, 3 bases remained unmatched. The CDR3 length is 12 residues. CDR3 in amino acids: CARNSGGETQYF. Here the CDR3 DNA reads TGTGCCAGAAATAGCGGGGGAGAGACCCAGTACTTC.

The rearrangement joins TRBV30 to TRBJ2-7; 10 bases agree with TRBD1. The junction had 9 bases not matched to a gene; V was cut back by 8 bases and J by 2 bases. Germline lookup yields CDR1 GTSNPN and CDR2 SVGIG (reference sequence). This CDR3 has 14 amino acids. In DNA form, the CDR3 reads TGTGCCCTGACAGGGGGCGTTTACCCCTACGAGCAGTACTTC. Its protein is CALTGGVYPYEQYF.

The V and J genes are TRBV7-3 and TRBJ2-3; 11 nucleotides align to TRBD2. From germline, CDR1 is SGHTA and CDR2 FQGTGA. Losses at the gene ends were 5 bases for V and 5 bases for J; bases not matched to a gene: 3. CDR3 size: 14 residues. In DNA form, the CDR3 reads TGTGCCAGCAGCCCGGGGACTAGCGGAGATACGCAGTATTTT. Amino acids: CASSPGTSGDTQYF.

This clone has just one count. The chain employs TRBV9 and TRBJ2-5, with 13 bases aligning to TRBD2. V lost 0 bases to trimming and J lost 3 bases; unmatched junction nucleotides: 5. Germline lookup yields CDR1 SGDLS and CDR2 YYNGEE. The CDR3 runs to 17 residues. CDR3 sequence reads: CASSVALAGGLEETQYF. The CDR3 DNA reads TGTGCCAGCAGCGTAGCACTAGCGGGGGGGCTTGAAGAGACCCAGTACTTC.

This chain connects TRBV7-8 to TRBJ1-2; 8 bases line up with TRBD1. CDR1 is SGHVS, CDR2 FQNEAQ, per germline. The CDR3 has 14 amino acids. Trimming at V came to 5 bases and at J to 7 bases, leaving 9 bases not matched to a gene. The CDR3 coding sequence is TGTGCCAGCAGCCAGGGACAGGTTCTTCGTGGCTACACCTTC. It translates to CASSQGQVLRGYTF.